This paragraph covers one T cell receptor beta chain sequence. Other DNA sequences in the sample encode the same CDR3. The entry originates in a study of blood T cell repertoires in COVID-19. Study summary: Specimens from acute and convalescent COVID-19 originated in the United States, Italy and Spain. T cells, B-cell-depleted T cells, or PBMCs supplied cDNA or gDNA.

In the authors' methods: Scientists estimated how many nucleated cells there were by amplifying reference gene primers. The protocol was immunoSEQ multiplex PCR, while the TCRdb copy is restricted to in-frame clones and leaves out a portion. D and trimming come from the DNA, and the V and J calls and clone size come from that table. The table has about 110,000 clones, about three quarters seen once. This receptor was identified in a woman aged 40 to 55 with acute or convalescent COVID-19. The sequenced sample consisted of peripheral blood.

The CDR3 region is CASSTGQGSYEQYF. Written as DNA, the CDR3 is TGCGCCAGCAGCACTGGACAGGGTTCCTACGAGCAGTACTTC. The rearrangement joins TRBV5-1 to TRBJ2-7; 8 bases are shared with TRBD1. V lost 4 bases, J lost 1 base, and 4 bases stayed unmatched. Germline-derived CDR1 and CDR2 are SGHRS and YFSETQ. The CDR3 runs 14 residues.